This TCR beta chain derives from a study of blood T cells in healthy people across ages. For the second PCR, which ran for about 7 to 11 cycles, a sample-barcoded 5' primer and a J-beta primer mix were used. TCRdb used MiXCR to reprocess the 5' RACE reads, holding one entry per CDR3 protein. The profile covers hundreds of thousands of distinct CDR3 sequences, with 27% appearing a single time and 29% taken by the ten largest. As to this clonotype: At one end the junction does not follow the germline gene, possibly because of a read error.

Sequencing was performed on blood. The sequence was obtained from a woman in her 70s in good health.

The CDR3 is CAVSEGRDVYLQGTDTQYF. In nucleotides, the CDR3 is TGTGCCGTCAGTGAGGGACGGGACGTCTACCTTCAGGGAACAGATACGCAGTATTTT. The chain joins TRBV10-3 to TRBJ2-3; perhaps D is TRBD1 or TRBD2 (5 bases each). This CDR3 is built from 19 residues. The germline V gene encodes CDR1 ENHRY and CDR2 SYGVKD.